The 10 T cell receptor beta chains presented below share a single source sample, sequenced in a study of T cell responses to AZD1222 COVID-19 vaccine. Using immunoSEQ multiplex PCR, the repertoire was profiled, and TCRdb retains in-frame clones only, with some absent. The profile shows about 81,000 clones, 91% of them singletons. Here the sequenced sample was peripheral blood, taken 28 days after the second AZD1222 dose. These receptors all stem from an adult who received the AZD1222 COVID-19 vaccine.

The rearrangement links TRBV12-3 or TRBV12-4 to TRBJ2-2; TRBD1 is a possible D gene (5 bases). With 4 bases removed from V and 7 bases from J, the gap between germline ends came to 10 bases. The CDR3 runs 13 residues. The CDR3 protein is CASSSRQIGELFF. As DNA, the CDR3 is TGTGCCAGCAGTTCCAGACAGATCGGGGAGCTGTTTTTT.

V is TRBV18 and J is TRBJ2-1, with 8 positions matching TRBD2. The germline CDR1 and CDR2 sequences are KGHSH and LQKENI. The junction had 3 bases not matched to a gene; V was cut back by 1 base and J by 4 bases. CDR3 length: 15 residues. CDR3 loop: CASSPRSGTYNEQFF. The CDR3, as DNA: TGTGCCAGCTCACCACGTAGCGGGACATACAATGAGCAGTTCTTC.

The rearrangement joins TRBV12-1 to TRBJ2-1; the table's TRBD2 call for D was not verified on the DNA. TRBV12-1 is termed a pseudogene. CDR3 length: 16 amino acids. CDR3 in DNA: TGTGCCAGCAGCCCAGACGGGAGAAGCTCCTACAATGAGCAGTTCTTC. Protein: CASSPDGRSSYNEQFF.

As regards this clone: Other DNA sequences in this specimen translate into the identical CDR3. CDR3 sequence reads: CASSLVGGTSGNEQFF. DNA for the CDR3: TGTGCCAGCAGCTTAGTGGGCGGGACTAGCGGGAATGAGCAGTTCTTC. The gene calls are TRBV7-2 and TRBJ2-1; 12 nucleotides align to TRBD2. CDR3 length: 16 residues. Trimming took 1 base from V and 7 from J; bases not matched to a gene: 5. In germline, CDR1 is SGHTA, CDR2 FQGNSA.

The V and J genes are TRBV20-1 and TRBJ2-7, with a possible D match to TRBD1 (5 bases). In germline, CDR1 is DFQATT, CDR2 SNEGSKA (reference sequence). CDR3 length: 12 residues. Between the trimmed V and J ends, which lost 3 bases and 3 bases, there was a span of 9 bases. CDR3 nucleotide sequence: TGCAGTGCTAGTGGGGCCAACTACGAGCAGTACTTC. It encodes CSASGANYEQYF.

The chain couples TRBV19 to TRBJ2-5, with D unclear. Germline lookup yields CDR1 LNHDA and CDR2 SQIVND (reference sequence). The CDR3 runs 13 residues. CDR3 in amino acids: CWASYWIQETQYF. DNA for the CDR3: TGTTGGGCTTCTTATTGGATACAAGAGACCCAGTACTTC.

The CDR3 loop is CASSLEPGETQYF. In nucleotides, the CDR3 is TGCGCCAGCAGCCTGGAACCGGGAGAGACCCAGTACTTC. V gene TRBV4-1 combines with J gene TRBJ2-5; D is undetermined. This CDR3 region has 13 residues. V was cut by 4 bases and J by 4 bases, with 10 bases left in between. Looked up from germline, CDR1 is MGHRA and CDR2 is YSYEKL.

J is TRBJ1-2 and V is TRBV5-1; maybe TRBD1 (5 bases). This CDR3 is 14 amino acids long. Germline values: CDR1 SGHRS, CDR2 YFSETQ. The ends were cut back, 4 bases at V and 4 bases at J, with 14 bases in the middle. The CDR3 region has the DNA TGCGCCAGCAGCCTCGAGGGGTTCGGCTATGGCTACACCTTC. Protein product: CASSLEGFGYGYTF.

The chain combines TRBV7-2 with TRBJ2-7; D assignment may be TRBD1 or TRBD2 (5 bases each). Trimming pared 2 bases from V and 7 bases from J, leaving 15 bases between. The germline CDR1 and CDR2 sequences are SGHTA and FQGNSA. CDR3 length: 14 amino acids. The CDR3 DNA reads TGTGCCAGCAGCTTACGGGACGGTTTACGGGAGCAGTACTTC. It specifies CASSLRDGLREQYF.

This clone has only one observation. The gene calls are TRBV5-8 and TRBJ2-6; D might be TRBD1 (6 bases). Germline V gene data show CDR1 as SGHTS and CDR2 as YDEGEE. The CDR3 totals 17 residues. The germline V and J ends were trimmed by 4 bases and 3 bases, with 17 bases remaining between them. The CDR3 spells CASSPTGTPLGANVLTF. In DNA, the CDR3 is TGTGCCAGCAGCCCCACAGGGACACCTCTTGGGGCCAACGTCCTGACTTTC.